Each of the 24 T cell receptor beta chains below was sequenced from the same sample in a study of OX40 agonist ivuxolimab in advanced cancers. Here immunoSEQ multiplex PCR was the method, and the copy in TCRdb shows in-frame clones only, minus some. The repertoire consists of 50,000 to 65,000 clones, with around nine tenths occurring once and the leading ten covering 0.55%. The sequencing here drew on CD4+ or CD8+ T cells sorted from blood, taken in a trial of the OX40 agonist ivuxolimab. These receptors all come from an adult with an advanced solid tumor such as melanoma, head and neck, liver or kidney cancer.

The chain combines TRBV7-9 with TRBJ2-6; D remains ambiguous. Germline loops: CDR1 SEHNR, CDR2 FQNEAQ (reference sequence). The CDR3 length is 14 residues. Trimming shortened V by 5 bases and J by 4 bases, and 9 bases separated the two germline ends. CDR3 sequence reads: CASSPPVGANVLTF. The CDR3 bases are TGTGCCAGCAGCCCCCCCGTCGGGGCCAACGTCCTGACTTTC.

This clone was detected only once. This rearrangement joins TRBV11-3 to TRBJ2-1; TRBD2 agrees at 8 bases. J lost 5 bases, V lost 4 bases, and 7 bases had no gene match. Germline CDR1 is SGHNT and CDR2 is YENEEA. This CDR3 region has 15 residues. The CDR3 sequence: CASSSEAGVHNEQFF. The CDR3 DNA reads as TGTGCCAGCAGCTCGGAAGCGGGAGTCCACAATGAGCAGTTCTTC.

The chain carries TRBV4-1 and TRBJ2-3; D uncertain. Germline CDR1 is MGHRA and CDR2 is YSYEKL. V gave up 4 bases and J gave up 2 bases, with 13 bases separating them. This CDR3 has 15 amino acids. Here the CDR3 DNA reads TGCGCCAGCAGCCGTGGCGGCGTCTCCACAGATACGCAGTATTTT. Translation gives CASSRGGVSTDTQYF.

The chain is built from TRBV28 and TRBJ1-5, with 8 nucleotides matching TRBD1. From germline, CDR1 is MDHEN and CDR2 SYDVKM. The CDR3 sequence is 18 residues long. Germline trimming cut 5 bases from V and 0 bases from J; bases unmatched to any gene: 12. CDR3 residues: CASSAPDRVLDSNQPQHF. DNA for the CDR3: TGTGCCAGCAGTGCCCCGGACAGGGTTCTCGATAGCAATCAGCCCCAGCATTTT.

This chain links TRBV10-3 with TRBJ1-5; the match to TRBD1 covers 7 bases. Per the germline V gene, CDR1 is ENHRY and CDR2 is SYGVKD. V gave up 6 bases and J gave up 3 bases; unmatched junction bases: 11. The CDR3 contains 16 residues. The CDR3 here is CAISEKGATHNQPQHF. CDR3 bases: TGTGCCATCAGCGAGAAGGGGGCGACCCACAATCAGCCCCAGCATTTT.

The chain carries TRBV29-1 and TRBJ1-4, with D hard to call. CDR1 and CDR2 from the germline V gene are SQVTM and ANQGSEA. The V gene lost 2 bases and the J gene lost 0 bases, with 13 bases spanning the gap. The CDR3 runs 16 residues. DNA for the CDR3: TGCAGCGTTGAAATCGTCGGGATGGCAACTAATGAAAAACTGTTTTTT. Translated, it gives CSVEIVGMATNEKLFF.

The V and J genes are TRBV6-5 and TRBJ1-1; tentatively, D is TRBD1 (5 bases). With 3 bases removed from V and 10 bases from J, the gap between germline ends came to 15 bases. The length of the CDR3 is 13 residues. Germline CDR1 reads MNHEY; CDR2 reads SVGAGI. DNA of the CDR3: TGTGCCAGCAGTTATATACCCACGGGGGGAGCTTTCTTT. This translates into CASSYIPTGGAFF.

This clone came up a few times. The rearrangement joins TRBV11-3 to TRBJ2-7, with TRBD1 matching 7 bases. From germline, CDR1 is SGHNT and CDR2 YENEEA. This CDR3 is 16 amino acids long. Trimming removed 0 bases from V and 1 base from J; junction bases left unmatched: 6. The CDR3 reads CASSLEKGGGSYEQYF. The CDR3 DNA reads as TGTGCCAGCAGCTTAGAAAAAGGGGGCGGATCCTACGAGCAGTACTTC. Together with reference TRBV11-3 and TRBJ2-7, the CDR3 gives the full variable domain: EAGVVQSPRYKIIEKKQPVAFWCNPISGHNTLYWYLQNLGQGPELLIRYENEEAVDDSQLPKDRFSAERLKGVDSTLKIQPAELGDSAVYLCASSLEKGGGSYEQYFGPGTRLTVT.

The chain has TRBV4-1 and TRBJ2-3, with 11 bases lining up with TRBD2. CDR3 length equals 16 residues. The germline V gene has CDR1 MGHRA and CDR2 YSYEKL. The V and J ends lost 6 bases and 1 base, in that order; junction bases with no gene match: 6. The CDR3 is CASRELAGAGTDTQYF. The CDR3 region has the DNA TGCGCCAGCAGGGAACTAGCGGGGGCCGGCACAGATACGCAGTATTTT.

The gene calls are TRBV7-6 and TRBJ2-2, with D perhaps matching TRBD2 (5 bases). The V and J ends lost 3 bases and 5 bases respectively, with 10 bases between them. Per germline, CDR1 SGHVS and CDR2 FNYEAQ. The CDR3 is 14 amino acids. The CDR3 loop is CASSFGPGTGELFF. CDR3 nucleotides: TGTGCCAGCAGCTTTGGACCGGGAACCGGGGAGCTGTTTTTT.

The V and J genes are TRBV28 and TRBJ1-3, with no clear D. Germline CDR1 and CDR2: MDHEN and SYDVKM. V gave up 5 bases and J gave up 4 bases, with 6 bases separating them. The CDR3 sequence is 12 residues long. Here the CDR3 reads CASSRAGNTIYF. The CDR3 DNA reads TGTGCCAGCAGTAGGGCGGGAAACACCATATATTTT.

The chain joins TRBV7-2 to TRBJ2-1, with D maybe TRBD2 (6 bases). Deletions cut 5 bases from V and 1 base from J, with 18 bases between. The CDR3 is 17 amino acids. CDR1 is SGHTA and CDR2 is FQGNSA in the germline V gene. The DNA for the CDR3 is TGTGCCAGCAGCCAAAACTTGGGGGGTAGTTCCTACAATGAGCAGTTCTTC. As protein: CASSQNLGGSSYNEQFF. Looking up the rest from reference TRBV7-2 and TRBJ2-1 gives the full variable domain: GAGVSQSPSNKVTEKGKDVELRCDPISGHTALYWYRQSLGQGLEFLIYFQGNSAPDKSGLPSDRFSAERTGGSVSTLTIQRTQQEDSAVYLCASSQNLGGSSYNEQFFGPGTRLTVL.

The rearrangement uses TRBV19 and TRBJ2-3, with D possibly being TRBD1 (5 bases). CDR1 is LNHDA, CDR2 SQIVND, per germline (reference sequence). V dropped 5 bases and J dropped 0 bases, with 12 bases sitting between them. There are 15 residues in the CDR3. The CDR3 spells CASSASGISTDTQYF. The CDR3 DNA is TGTGCCAGTAGTGCCTCAGGGATTAGCACAGATACGCAGTATTTT.

Only a few counts were recorded for this clone. The chain joins TRBV9 to TRBJ1-2; 9 positions match TRBD1. The ends lost 3 bases at V and 11 bases at J; junction bases unmatched: 11. Germline V lookup: CDR1 SGDLS, CDR2 YYNGEE. This CDR3 is built from 14 residues. The chain's CDR3 is CASSDRDRDREYTF. The CDR3 nucleotides are TGTGCCAGCAGCGACCGGGACAGGGATCGGGAATACACCTTC. Drawing the rest from reference TRBV9 and TRBJ1-2, the complete variable domain is DSGVTQTPKHLITATGQRVTLRCSPRSGDLSVYWYQQSLDQGLQFLIQYYNGEERAKGNILERFSAQQFPDLHSELNLSSLELGDSALYFCASSDRDRDREYTFGSGTRLTVV.

The chain carries TRBV18 and TRBJ2-2, with D unclear. V gave up 4 bases and J gave up 4 bases, with 1 base separating them. There are 11 residues in the CDR3. CDR1 and CDR2 (germline): KGHSH, LQKENI. CDR3 sequence reads: CASSLTGELFF. The CDR3 DNA is TGTGCCAGCTCACTCACCGGGGAGCTGTTTTTT.

The gene calls are TRBV6-5 and TRBJ2-7; 10 nucleotides line up with TRBD1. CDR1 and CDR2 (germline): MNHEY, SVGAGI. Losses at the gene ends were 2 bases for V and 2 bases for J; bases not matched to a gene: 3. The length of the CDR3 is 15 residues. CDR3 nucleotide sequence: TGTGCCAGCAGTTACCGGGACAGGGGTACCTACGAGCAGTACTTC. Its translation: CASSYRDRGTYEQYF.

The sample holds one count of this clone. The chain employs TRBV9 and TRBJ1-1; possibly TRBD1 for D (6 bases). This CDR3 comprises 13 residues. The germline gives CDR1 SGDLS, CDR2 YYNGEE. With 0 bases removed from V and 11 bases from J, the gap between germline ends came to 14 bases. The CDR3: CASSVGARDTAFF. The CDR3 nucleotides read TGTGCCAGCAGCGTAGGCGCCAGGGACACGGCTTTCTTT.

The chain carries TRBV7-7 and TRBJ2-5, with a tentative D call TRBD2 (6 bases). Trimming took off 5 bases at V and 3 bases at J, with 13 bases between the two ends. CDR3 size: 14 residues. Germline V CDR1 and CDR2: SSHAT, FNYEAQ (reference sequence). CDR3 sequence (DNA): TGTGCCAGCAGCGCCGCGGGGCGCAAAGAGACCCAGTACTTC. It is translated as CASSAAGRKETQYF. Full variable domain (rest looked up from reference TRBV7-7 and TRBJ2-5): GAGVSQSPRYKVTKRGQDVTLRCDPISSHATLYWYQQALGQGPEFLTYFNYEAQPDKSGLPSDRFSAERPEGSISTLTIQRTEQRDSAMYRCASSAAGRKETQYFGPGTRLLVL.

The chain links TRBV7-2 to TRBJ2-7; 8 bases are shared with TRBD1. This CDR3 region has 15 residues. Germline CDR1 SGHTA, CDR2 FQGNSA. Losses at the gene ends were 5 bases for V and 2 bases for J; bases not matched to a gene: 8. The CDR3 protein is CASSPWQGATYEQYF. The CDR3 DNA reads TGTGCCAGCAGCCCCTGGCAGGGGGCCACCTACGAGCAGTACTTC.

This clone has just a few counts. The chain has TRBV7-8 and TRBJ1-2; D gene ambiguous. The CDR3 is made up of 14 amino acids. Germline V gives CDR1 SGHVS, CDR2 FQNEAQ. V gave up 1 base and J gave up 1 base, with 7 bases separating them. CDR3 sequence: CASSLDAVNYGYTF. The CDR3 DNA reads as TGTGCCAGCAGCTTAGATGCAGTTAACTATGGCTACACCTTC.

This chain joins TRBV30 and TRBJ2-5, with 7 bases identical to TRBD1. The CDR3 length is 15 residues. The junction had 11 bases not matched to a gene; V was cut back by 0 bases and J by 7 bases. The V gene's germline CDR1 is GTSNPN and CDR2 SVGIG (reference sequence). The CDR3 is CAWSVRGRGTVTQYF. Written as DNA, the CDR3 is TGTGCCTGGAGTGTACGTGGCAGGGGGACGGTGACCCAGTACTTC.

V and J are TRBV19 and TRBJ2-7; 13 positions match TRBD2. The germline CDR1 and CDR2 sequences are LNHDA and SQIVND (reference sequence). Trimming took 6 bases from V and 4 from J; bases not matched to a gene: 6. The CDR3 spans 15 residues. This CDR3 reads CASSSGLAGLYEQYF. The CDR3, as DNA: TGTGCCAGTAGCTCGGGACTAGCGGGATTGTACGAGCAGTACTTC.

The gene calls are TRBV6-5 and TRBJ1-1, with a possible D match to TRBD1 (5 bases). Between the trimmed V and J ends, which lost 7 bases and 3 bases, there was a span of 18 bases. CDR1 and CDR2 from the germline V gene are MNHEY and SVGAGI. This CDR3 is 15 amino acids long. The CDR3 bases are TGTGCCAGCACCCTAATTGGGGGGGTTGACACTGAAGCTTTCTTT. Residues: CASTLIGGVDTEAFF.

The chain couples TRBV7-2 to TRBJ2-4, with a weak D call TRBD1 (6 bases). Germline-derived CDR1 and CDR2 are SGHTA and FQGNSA. The CDR3 runs to 17 residues. The V end was cut by 0 bases, the J end by 0 bases, with 12 bases between. The CDR3 nucleotides read TGTGCCAGCAGCTTAGCGTTGGGGGCGGGAGCCAAAAACATTCAGTACTTC. Protein: CASSLALGAGAKNIQYF.